Following are 24 T cell receptor beta chains from one sample sequenced in a study of blood T cell repertoires in COVID-19. TCRdb's table, derived via immunoSEQ multiplex PCR, lists solely in-frame clones and lacks some. Seen here are roughly 180,000 clones, around 94% observed once, and the top ten hold about 0.76%. Input material: peripheral blood. Source of these receptors: a man between 25 and 39 years old with COVID-19, enrolled during active disease.

This clone was observed once. The chain links TRBV7-2 to TRBJ1-3, with D possibly TRBD1 on 5 matching bases. This CDR3 contains 15 residues. Germline CDR1 and CDR2: SGHTA and FQGNSA. The ends were cut back, 3 bases at V and 2 bases at J, with 11 bases in the middle. The CDR3 coding sequence is TGTGCCAGCAGCTTCAGGGACTCTCCTGGAAACACCATATATTTT. Amino acid sequence: CASSFRDSPGNTIYF.

This chain links TRBV12-3 or TRBV12-4 with TRBJ2-7; a possible D gene is TRBD1 (6 bases). The CDR3 loop spans 13 amino acids. The germline V and J ends were trimmed by 10 bases and 3 bases, with 16 bases remaining between them. This CDR3 reads CATMKGVSYEQYF. In DNA, the CDR3 is TGTGCCACTATGAAGGGGGTTAGCTACGAGCAGTACTTC.

The chain uses TRBV6-4 and TRBJ1-6; tentative D call: TRBD1 (6 bases). This CDR3 has 20 amino acids. Trimming cost V 2 bases and J 9 bases, with 29 bases left between them. The germline V gene has CDR1 MRHNA and CDR2 SNTAGT. CDR3 in amino acids: CASSDPTPGQTTVCASPLHF. The CDR3 bases are TGTGCCAGCAGTGACCCAACCCCAGGACAGACTACCGTTTGTGCTTCACCCCTCCACTTT.

The rearrangement joins TRBV4-1 to TRBJ1-4; D not resolved. V lost 1 base and J lost 4, with 4 bases in between. The germline V gene encodes CDR1 MGHRA and CDR2 YSYEKL. This CDR3 comprises 13 residues. CDR3 nucleotides: TGCGCCAGCAGCCAAGTACATAATGAAAAACTGTTTTTT. Protein sequence: CASSQVHNEKLFF.

The chain recombines TRBV4-1 with TRBJ1-5; D gene ambiguous. Looked up from germline, CDR1 is MGHRA and CDR2 is YSYEKL. Between the trimmed V and J ends, which lost 0 bases and 0 bases, there was a span of 9 bases. The CDR3 length is 16 residues. CDR3 loop: CASSQEQMYSNQPQHF. The DNA of the CDR3 is TGCGCCAGCAGCCAAGAACAGATGTATAGCAATCAGCCCCAGCATTTT.

The V call is TRBV5-5, the J call TRBJ1-4; D not resolved. Germline V gene lookup returns CDR1 SGHKS and CDR2 YYEKEE (reference sequence). The CDR3 runs to 13 residues. The V end was cut by 4 bases, the J end by 7 bases, with 11 bases between. The DNA for the CDR3 is TGTGCCAGCAGCGGGCCCGATGCTGAAAAACTGTTTTTT. This gives the protein CASSGPDAEKLFF.

This chain connects TRBV19 to TRBJ2-5, with a tentative D call TRBD1 (6 bases). Trimming left V 1 base short and J 2 bases short, with 14 bases between. CDR1 is LNHDA, CDR2 SQIVND, per germline (reference sequence). This CDR3 comprises 16 residues. CDR3 sequence reads: CASSIGGYREQETQYF. The DNA for the CDR3 is TGTGCCAGTAGTATAGGAGGGTACAGGGAACAAGAGACCCAGTACTTC.

The chain is built from TRBV5-1 and TRBJ2-3, with TRBD2 matching 13 bases. Trimming at V came to 2 bases and at J to 3 bases, leaving 0 bases not matched to a gene. The CDR3 is 15 amino acids. Germline-derived CDR1 and CDR2 are SGHRS and YFSETQ. CDR3 bases: TGCGCCAGCAGCTTACTAGCGGGGGGGACAGATACGCAGTATTTT. Translation gives CASSLLAGGTDTQYF.

This chain uses TRBV6-5 with TRBJ2-4, with a tentative D call TRBD1 (6 bases). The CDR3 spans 12 residues. Trimming removed 6 bases from V and 8 bases from J, with 11 bases in between. Germline-derived CDR1 and CDR2 are MNHEY and SVGAGI. CDR3 region: CASSPDSDIQYF. CDR3 sequence (DNA): TGTGCCAGCAGCCCGGACAGTGACATTCAGTACTTC.

This clone was seen once. This chain joins TRBV19 and TRBJ1-1; D remains unclear. This CDR3 contains 12 residues. V was shortened by 3 bases and J by 4 bases, with 6 bases between the two germline ends. Germline V gene lookup returns CDR1 LNHDA and CDR2 SQIVND (reference sequence). The CDR3 DNA reads as TGTGCCAGTAGTATCATTAGCACTGAAGCTTTCTTT. Protein: CASSIISTEAFF.

The gene calls are TRBV29-1 and TRBJ1-1; TRBD1 matches at 7 bases. Germline V lookup: CDR1 SQVTM, CDR2 ANQGSEA. The CDR3 is 14 amino acids. J was trimmed by 1 base and V by 4 bases; bases with no gene match: 6. CDR3 loop: CSVALGTANTEAFF. The DNA for the CDR3 is TGCAGCGTTGCCCTAGGGACAGCGAACACTGAAGCTTTCTTT.

The gene calls are TRBV3-1 (or the pseudogene TRBV3-2) and TRBJ2-7; 11 bases align to TRBD1. CDR1 and CDR2 (germline): LGHDT, YNNKEL (reference sequence). V was pared by 2 bases and J by 2 bases, with 8 bases of the junction left unmatched. The CDR3 has 17 residues. CDR3 in DNA: TGTGCCAGCAGCCAAACGCCACCGGGACAGGGGGCCTACGAGCAGTACTTC. Translated: CASSQTPPGQGAYEQYF.

The rearrangement links TRBV30 to TRBJ2-3, with D possibly matching TRBD2 (5 bases). Germline V CDR1 and CDR2: GTSNPN, SVGIG (reference sequence). V was cut by 2 bases and J by 1 base, with 7 bases left in between. This CDR3 comprises 13 residues. The CDR3 sequence: CAWSMRGTDTQYF. CDR3 DNA: TGTGCCTGGAGTATGCGGGGCACAGATACGCAGTATTTT.

The chain carries TRBV11-2 and TRBJ2-7; D not resolved. Germline values: CDR1 SGHAT, CDR2 FQNNGV. Trimming stripped 2 bases from V and 0 bases from J, with 8 bases between. There are 14 residues in the CDR3. The CDR3 region is CASSLLLSSYEQYF. In nucleotides, the CDR3 is TGTGCCAGCAGCTTATTGCTGAGCTCCTACGAGCAGTACTTC.

The chain employs TRBV5-6 and TRBJ1-3; no firm D call. CDR3 size: 15 residues. Trimming left V 2 bases short and J 2 bases short, with 11 bases between. Germline V gene sequence: CDR1 SGHDT, CDR2 YYEEEE. In nucleotides, the CDR3 is TGTGCCAGCAGCTTACGGGCCGGGGCTGGAAACACCATATATTTT. Translating it yields CASSLRAGAGNTIYF.

V is TRBV6-5 and J is TRBJ2-3; 9 bases are a match to TRBD1. The CDR3 spans 13 residues. In germline, CDR1 is MNHEY, CDR2 SVGAGI. J was trimmed by 3 bases and V by 7 bases; bases with no gene match: 2. CDR3 loop: CASNGQGTDTQYF. CDR3 nucleotide sequence: TGTGCCAGCAATGGACAGGGGACAGATACGCAGTATTTT.

The rearrangement joins TRBV6-5 to TRBJ2-7, with a tentative D call TRBD2 (6 bases). CDR1 MNHEY and CDR2 SVGAGI come from the germline V gene. The CDR3 covers 14 residues. V lost 5 bases and J 12 bases, leaving 23 bases between the germline ends. The CDR3 sequence: CASSRTIKELGRYF. CDR3 coding DNA: TGTGCCAGCAGTAGGACTATTAAAGAGTTAGGGCGGTACTTC.

This clone showed up just a few times. The chain couples TRBV4-1 to TRBJ1-2; 8 bases align to TRBD1. V lost 3 bases and J lost 3; bases outside the gene matches: 9. Germline-derived CDR1 and CDR2 are MGHRA and YSYEKL. The CDR3 is made up of 16 amino acids. In DNA, the CDR3 is TGCGCCAGCAGCCAGCCAAACAGGGGGAAAGACTATGGCTACACCTTC. It codes for CASSQPNRGKDYGYTF.

J is TRBJ2-3 and V is TRBV5-1; 9 bases are shared with TRBD2. The trim removed 5 bases at V and 0 bases at J, leaving 4 bases unmatched. The V gene's germline CDR1 is SGHRS and CDR2 YFSETQ. The CDR3 runs 15 residues. Here the CDR3 DNA reads TGCGCCAGCAGGCGACTAGCGGATAGCACAGATACGCAGTATTTT. It codes for CASRRLADSTDTQYF. The variable domain in full, completed from reference TRBV5-1 and TRBJ2-3, reads KAGVTQTPRYLIKTRGQQVTLSCSPISGHRSVSWYQQTPGQGLQFLFEYFSETQRNKGNFPGRFSGRQFSNSRSEMNVSTLELGDSALYLCASRRLADSTDTQYFGPGTRLTVL.

V usage is TRBV12-3 or TRBV12-4 and J usage is TRBJ1-1; D is possibly TRBD1 (5 bases). The CDR3 runs to 13 residues. V lost 6 bases and J 4 bases, leaving 12 bases between the germline ends. CDR3 in DNA: TGTGCCAGCAGCCCCGCGGGGGGCACTGAAGCTTTCTTT. It yields the protein CASSPAGGTEAFF.

The chain couples TRBV28 to TRBJ1-2, with D perhaps TRBD1 (5 bases). Germline CDR1 MDHEN, CDR2 SYDVKM. The V end lost 3 bases, the J end lost 5 bases, and 10 bases lay between the germline ends. The CDR3 is 13 residues long. The CDR3 here is CASSFSRVYGYTF. The DNA for the CDR3 is TGTGCCAGCAGTTTTTCCAGGGTTTATGGCTACACCTTC.

The J gene is TRBJ1-2, the V gene TRBV2, with 8 nucleotides matching TRBD1. This CDR3 has 15 residues. The germline V gene has CDR1 SNHLY and CDR2 FYNNEI. The V and J ends lost 7 bases and 0 bases, in that order; junction bases with no gene match: 7. CDR3 DNA sequence: TGTGCCAGCACTCGACAGGGGTCGACTAACTATGGCTACACCTTC. Protein sequence: CASTRQGSTNYGYTF.

The CDR3 sequence is CSVESPGYNSYEQYF. CDR3 nucleotides: TGCAGCGTTGAAAGTCCAGGGTATAACTCCTACGAGCAGTACTTC. This chain uses TRBV29-1 with TRBJ2-7; a weak D match, TRBD1 (5 bases). The germline V and J ends were trimmed by 2 bases and 0 bases, with 14 bases remaining between them. Germline CDR1 and CDR2: SQVTM and ANQGSEA. CDR3 length: 15 residues.

The V gene is TRBV27, the J gene TRBJ1-1; 7 bases map to TRBD1. Trimming cost V 6 bases and J 1 base; bases outside gene matches: 2. The CDR3 has 13 amino acids. Germline V gives CDR1 MNHEY, CDR2 SMNVEV (reference sequence). Written as DNA, the CDR3 is TGTGCCAGCAGGACAGGGAAGAACACTGAAGCTTTCTTT. Translation: CASRTGKNTEAFF.